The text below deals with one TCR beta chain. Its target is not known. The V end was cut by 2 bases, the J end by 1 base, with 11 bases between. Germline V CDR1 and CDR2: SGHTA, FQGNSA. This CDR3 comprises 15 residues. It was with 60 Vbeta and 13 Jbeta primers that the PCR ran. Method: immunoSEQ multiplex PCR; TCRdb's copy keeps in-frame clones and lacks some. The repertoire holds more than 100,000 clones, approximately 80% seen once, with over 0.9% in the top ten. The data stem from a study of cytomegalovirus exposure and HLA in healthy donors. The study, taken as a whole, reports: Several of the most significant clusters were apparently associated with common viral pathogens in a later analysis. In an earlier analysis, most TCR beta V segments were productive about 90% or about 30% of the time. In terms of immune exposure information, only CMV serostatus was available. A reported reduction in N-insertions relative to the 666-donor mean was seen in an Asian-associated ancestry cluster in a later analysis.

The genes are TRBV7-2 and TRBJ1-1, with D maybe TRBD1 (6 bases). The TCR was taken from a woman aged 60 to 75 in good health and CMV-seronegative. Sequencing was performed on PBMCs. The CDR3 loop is CASSLQGPANTEAFF. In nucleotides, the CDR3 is TGTGCCAGCAGCTTACAGGGGCCGGCGAACACTGAAGCTTTCTTT. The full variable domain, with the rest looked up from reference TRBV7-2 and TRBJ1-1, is GAGVSQSPSNKVTEKGKDVELRCDPISGHTALYWYRQSLGQGLEFLIYFQGNSAPDKSGLPSDRFSAERTGGSVSTLTIQRTQQEDSAVYLCASSLQGPANTEAFFGQGTRLTVV.